Sequencing of this T cell receptor (beta chain) was carried out in a study of blood T cell repertoires in COVID-19. Background on the study: Whether acute or convalescent, the COVID-19 samples came from the United States, Italy and Spain.

TCRdb's copy holds only in-frame clones and misses some; the assay was immunoSEQ multiplex PCR. The data contain 310,000 or so clones, 70% to 90% of them singletons. Enrollees, about 18 to 95 years old, lived in 24 US areas. Allocation to cohorts depended on clinical history reported by the participants. This CDR3 contains 13 residues. V lost 6 bases to trimming and J lost 0 bases, with 6 bases between them. This chain joins TRBV12-3 or TRBV12-4 and TRBJ1-5; D remains ambiguous. Sample: PBMCs or T cells enriched from blood (not recorded which). This clonotype originated in a woman aged 30 to 39 who had recovered from COVID-19. Here the CDR3 DNA reads TGTGCCAGCAGCCCGAGTAGCAATCAGCCCCAGCATTTT. Protein: CASSPSSNQPQHF.